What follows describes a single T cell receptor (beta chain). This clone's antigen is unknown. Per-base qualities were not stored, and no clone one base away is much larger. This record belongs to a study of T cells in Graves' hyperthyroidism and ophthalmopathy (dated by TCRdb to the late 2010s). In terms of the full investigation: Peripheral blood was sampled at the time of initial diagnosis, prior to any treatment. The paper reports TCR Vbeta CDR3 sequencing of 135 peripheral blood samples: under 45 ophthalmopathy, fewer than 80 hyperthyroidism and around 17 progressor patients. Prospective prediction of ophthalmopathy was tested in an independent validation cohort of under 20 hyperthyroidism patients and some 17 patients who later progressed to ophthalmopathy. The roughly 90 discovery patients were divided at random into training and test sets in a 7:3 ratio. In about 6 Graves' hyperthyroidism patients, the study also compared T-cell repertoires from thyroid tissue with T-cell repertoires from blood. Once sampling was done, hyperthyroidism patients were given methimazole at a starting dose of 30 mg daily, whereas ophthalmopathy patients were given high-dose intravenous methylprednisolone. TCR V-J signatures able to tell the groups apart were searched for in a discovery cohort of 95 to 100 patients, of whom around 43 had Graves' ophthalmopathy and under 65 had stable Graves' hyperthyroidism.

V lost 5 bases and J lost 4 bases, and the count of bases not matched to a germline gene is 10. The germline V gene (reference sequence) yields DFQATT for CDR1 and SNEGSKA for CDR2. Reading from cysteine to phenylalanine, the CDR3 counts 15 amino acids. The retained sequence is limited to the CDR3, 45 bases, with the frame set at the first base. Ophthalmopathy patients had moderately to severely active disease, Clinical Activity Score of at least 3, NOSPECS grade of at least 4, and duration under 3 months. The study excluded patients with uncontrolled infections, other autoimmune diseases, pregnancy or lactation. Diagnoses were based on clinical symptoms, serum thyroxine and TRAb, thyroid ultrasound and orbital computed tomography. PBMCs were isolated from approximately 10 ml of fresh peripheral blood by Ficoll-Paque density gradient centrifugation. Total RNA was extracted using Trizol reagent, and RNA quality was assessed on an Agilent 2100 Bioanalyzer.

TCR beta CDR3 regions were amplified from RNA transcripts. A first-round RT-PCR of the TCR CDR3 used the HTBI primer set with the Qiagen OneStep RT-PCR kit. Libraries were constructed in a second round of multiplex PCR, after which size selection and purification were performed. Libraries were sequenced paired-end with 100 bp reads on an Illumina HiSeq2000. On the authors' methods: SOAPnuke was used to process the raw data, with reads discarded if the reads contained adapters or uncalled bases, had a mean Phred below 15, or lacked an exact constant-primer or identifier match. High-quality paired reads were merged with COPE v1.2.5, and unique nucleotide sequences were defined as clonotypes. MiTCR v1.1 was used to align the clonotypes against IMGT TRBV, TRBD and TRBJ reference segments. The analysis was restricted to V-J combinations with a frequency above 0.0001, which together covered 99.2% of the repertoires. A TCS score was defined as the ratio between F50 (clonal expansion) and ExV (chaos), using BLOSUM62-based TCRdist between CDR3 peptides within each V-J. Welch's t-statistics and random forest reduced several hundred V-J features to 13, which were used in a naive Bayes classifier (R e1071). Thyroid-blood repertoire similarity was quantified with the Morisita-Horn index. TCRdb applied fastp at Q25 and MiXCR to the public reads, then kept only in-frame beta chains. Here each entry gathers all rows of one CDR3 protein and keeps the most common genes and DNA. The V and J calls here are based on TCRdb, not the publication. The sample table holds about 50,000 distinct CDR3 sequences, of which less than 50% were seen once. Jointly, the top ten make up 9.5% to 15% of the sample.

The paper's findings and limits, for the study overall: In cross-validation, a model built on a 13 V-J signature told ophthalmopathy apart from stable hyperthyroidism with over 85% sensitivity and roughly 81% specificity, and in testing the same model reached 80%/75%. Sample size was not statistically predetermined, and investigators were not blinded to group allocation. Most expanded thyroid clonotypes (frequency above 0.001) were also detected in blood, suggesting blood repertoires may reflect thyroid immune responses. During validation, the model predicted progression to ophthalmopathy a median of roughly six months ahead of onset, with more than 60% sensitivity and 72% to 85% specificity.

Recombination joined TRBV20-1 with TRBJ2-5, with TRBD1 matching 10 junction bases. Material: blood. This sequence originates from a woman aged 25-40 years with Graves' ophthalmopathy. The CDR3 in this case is CSAETTGGLGETQYF. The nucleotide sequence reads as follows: TGCAGTGCTGAAACGACAGGGGGCTTGGGAGAGACCCAGTACTTC.